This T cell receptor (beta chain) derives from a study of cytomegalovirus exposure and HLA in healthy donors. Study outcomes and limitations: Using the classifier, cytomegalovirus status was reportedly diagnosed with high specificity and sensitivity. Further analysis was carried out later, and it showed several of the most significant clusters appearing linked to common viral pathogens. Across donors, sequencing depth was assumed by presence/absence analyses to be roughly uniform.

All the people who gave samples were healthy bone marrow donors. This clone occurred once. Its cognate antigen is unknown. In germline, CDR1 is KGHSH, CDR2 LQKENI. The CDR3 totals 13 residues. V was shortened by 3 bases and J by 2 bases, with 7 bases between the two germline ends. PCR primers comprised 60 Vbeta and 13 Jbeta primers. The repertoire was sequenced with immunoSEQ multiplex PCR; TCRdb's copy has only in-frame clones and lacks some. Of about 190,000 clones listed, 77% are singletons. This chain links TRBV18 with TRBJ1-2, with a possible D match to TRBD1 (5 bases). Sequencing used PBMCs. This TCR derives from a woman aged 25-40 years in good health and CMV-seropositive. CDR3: CASSPQGNYGYTF. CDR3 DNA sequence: TGTGCCAGCTCACCTCAGGGCAACTATGGCTACACCTTC.